The T cell receptor beta chain under discussion was sequenced for a study of T cell responses to AZD1222 COVID-19 vaccine. The analysis combined second doses at about 4 or about 12 weeks. Comments on this clone: What it binds is not known.

Study-level points and caveats: Following two doses of AZD1222, Spike-specific TCR breadth and depth rose. Among vaccine-associated CD4 TCRs, coverage spanned spike, with dominance at 160-218 and 743-854. Donors, mostly white British, included more females; clonal diversity was possibly underestimated.

After removal of 8 bases from V and 7 bases from J, the junction contained 14 bases not matched to a gene. This CDR3 contains 17 residues. Looked up from germline, CDR1 is SGHTA and CDR2 is FQGNSA. Libraries were prepared by immunoSEQ multiplex PCR; TCRdb keeps only in-frame clonotypes and omits some of them. The profile covers 90,000 to 150,000 clones, with approximately 86% appearing a single time and under 3% taken by the ten largest. The chain uses TRBV7-2 and TRBJ2-1; TRBD2 matches at 13 bases. Sample: peripheral blood, taken 28 days after the second AZD1222 dose. This TCR was recovered from an adult who received the AZD1222 COVID-19 vaccine. The CDR3, as DNA: TGTGCCAGCTCCGGACTAGCGGGGGCTCGCTACCGGAATGAGCAGTTCTTC. Amino acid sequence: CASSGLAGARYRNEQFF.